These 32 T cell receptor beta chains share one sample of origin, sequenced in a study of blood T cell repertoires in COVID-19. Clones were sequenced by immunoSEQ multiplex PCR, and TCRdb holds only the in-frame ones, with some missing. Of some 130,000 clones detected, 86% appear once; the ten largest clones hold around 10%. Sequenced material: peripheral blood. The receptors derive from a woman in her 70s with COVID-19, enrolled during active disease.

The chain combines TRBV10-2 with TRBJ1-4; tentative D call: TRBD1 (6 bases). V lost 6 bases and J lost 1, with 9 bases in between. CDR1 WSHSY and CDR2 SAAADI come from the germline V gene. The CDR3 consists of 14 residues. The CDR3 nucleotides read TGCGCCAGCAGGGAAGGGGGAACTAATGAAAAACTGTTTTTT. Amino acid sequence: CASREGGTNEKLFF.

The chain carries TRBV28 and TRBJ2-4; 8 nucleotides agree with TRBD1. V shed 7 bases and J 8 bases; nucleotides not matched to a gene: 10. In germline, CDR1 is MDHEN, CDR2 SYDVKM. The length of the CDR3 is 14 residues. The CDR3 is CASTGQETRDIQYF. CDR3 nucleotide sequence: TGTGCCAGCACGGGACAGGAAACGCGGGACATTCAGTACTTC.

This chain joins TRBV19 and TRBJ2-6; 12 bases agree with TRBD1. The CDR3 has 18 residues. The V segment lost 7 bases and the J segment 0 bases; nucleotides outside the gene matches: 7. Germline CDR1 reads LNHDA; CDR2 reads SQIVND (reference sequence). CDR3 coding DNA: TGTGCCAGTACCGTCCCGGGACAGGGGGCCTCTGGGGCCAACGTCCTGACTTTC. Translated, it gives CASTVPGQGASGANVLTF.

The V call is TRBV27, the J call TRBJ2-3; the match to TRBD1 covers 10 bases. In germline, CDR1 is MNHEY, CDR2 SMNVEV (reference sequence). CDR3 length: 15 amino acids. The trim removed 8 bases at V and 4 bases at J, leaving 9 bases unmatched. The CDR3 sequence is CASGLTGGMADTQYF. CDR3 bases: TGTGCCAGCGGACTGACAGGGGGCATGGCAGATACGCAGTATTTT.

The V gene is TRBV5-1, the J gene TRBJ1-4; D ambiguous. Germline V lookup: CDR1 SGHRS, CDR2 YFSETQ. V was shortened by 4 bases and J by 4 bases, with 8 bases between the two germline ends. The CDR3 runs to 13 residues. Here the CDR3 DNA reads TGCGCCAGCAGCCGCGATCGTAATGAAAAACTGTTTTTT. Encoded protein: CASSRDRNEKLFF.

V is TRBV3-1 (or the pseudogene TRBV3-2) and J is TRBJ1-2; TRBD1 aligns across 11 bases. Germline lookup yields CDR1 LGHDT and CDR2 YNNKEL (reference sequence). The V segment lost 1 base and the J segment 6 bases; nucleotides outside the gene matches: 4. CDR3 length: 15 amino acids. CDR3: CASSQGWGQGDGYTF. Here the CDR3 DNA reads TGTGCCAGCAGCCAAGGTTGGGGACAGGGGGATGGCTACACCTTC.

The V and J genes are TRBV27 and TRBJ2-7, with TRBD1 matching over 7 bases. This CDR3 comprises 13 residues. CDR1 and CDR2 from the germline V gene are MNHEY and SMNVEV (reference sequence). J lost 2 bases, V lost 4 bases, and 2 bases had no gene match. In DNA form, the CDR3 reads TGTGCCAGCAGTTGGGGGACAGCCTACGAGCAGTACTTC. This gives the protein CASSWGTAYEQYF.

J is TRBJ2-3 and V is TRBV7-9, with 8 nucleotides matching TRBD2. Germline V gene lookup returns CDR1 SEHNR and CDR2 FQNEAQ (reference sequence). The CDR3 is 14 amino acids. Trimming removed 2 bases from V and 3 bases from J; junction bases left unmatched: 1. CDR3 coding DNA: TGTGCCAGCAGCTTACGGGGGGGAACAGATACGCAGTATTTT. Residues: CASSLRGGTDTQYF.

The V call is TRBV2, the J call TRBJ1-6; maybe TRBD1 (5 bases). The V end lost 6 bases, the J end lost 9 bases, and 18 bases lay between the germline ends. This CDR3 region has 15 residues. CDR1 SNHLY and CDR2 FYNNEI come from the germline V gene. The CDR3 sequence: CASRPNAGGGSPLHF. In DNA, the CDR3 is TGTGCCAGCAGGCCTAACGCGGGCGGGGGTTCACCCCTCCACTTT.

Regarding this clone: The same CDR3 is also encoded by other DNA sequences in this sample. This chain links TRBV20-1 with TRBJ2-5; D gene unclear. Per germline, CDR1 DFQATT and CDR2 SNEGSKA (reference sequence). The CDR3 sequence is 14 residues long. The germline V and J ends were trimmed by 3 bases and 2 bases, with 13 bases remaining between them. The CDR3 protein is CSASLATRQETQYF. CDR3 DNA: TGCAGTGCTAGTCTCGCGACTCGACAAGAGACCCAGTACTTC.

The J gene is TRBJ2-3, the V gene TRBV3-1 (or the pseudogene TRBV3-2); 12 bases are a match to TRBD2. Germline V CDR1 and CDR2: LGHDT, YNNKEL (reference sequence). This CDR3 comprises 18 residues. The J segment lost 4 bases and the V segment lost 0 bases, leaving 8 bases of the junction unmatched. The chain's CDR3 is CASSQERGRLAGADTQYF. CDR3 DNA: TGTGCCAGCAGCCAAGAAAGAGGTCGACTAGCGGGGGCAGATACGCAGTATTTT.

The chain links TRBV6-5 to TRBJ2-4; the match to TRBD1 covers 8 bases. V dropped 0 bases and J dropped 14; count of bases not matched to a gene: 0. Germline V lookup: CDR1 MNHEY, CDR2 SVGAGI. The CDR3 length is 11 residues. CDR3 nucleotides: TGTGCCAGCAGTTACTCGGACAGGGAGTACTTC. Its translation: CASSYSDREYF.

This rearrangement joins TRBV18 to TRBJ2-7; TRBD2 might be the D (7 bases). The CDR3 is 16 residues long. Trimming took 3 bases from V and 0 from J, leaving 15 bases between them. Germline V gene data show CDR1 as KGHSH and CDR2 as LQKENI. The CDR3: CASSPPEGGSSYEQYF. CDR3 coding DNA: TGTGCCAGCTCACCTCCTGAGGGGGGGTCCTCCTACGAGCAGTACTTC. Based on the CDR3 plus reference TRBV18 and TRBJ2-7, the full variable domain is NAGVMQNPRHLVRRRGQEARLRCSPMKGHSHVYWYRQLPEEGLKFMVYLQKENIIDESGMPKERFSAEFPKEGPSILRIQQVVRGDSAAYFCASSPPEGGSSYEQYFGPGTRLTVT.

The chain links TRBV7-9 to TRBJ2-7; 10 bases map to TRBD2. Germline trimming cut 1 base from V and 3 bases from J; bases unmatched to any gene: 12. The CDR3 runs 18 residues. Germline V lookup: CDR1 SEHNR, CDR2 FQNEAQ (reference sequence). In DNA, the CDR3 is TGTGCCAGCAGCTTAGAGGCTAGCGGGGGCCCCCAATTCTACGAGCAGTACTTC. Its protein is CASSLEASGGPQFYEQYF.

The gene calls are TRBV6-5 and TRBJ2-3, with TRBD1 matching 7 bases. V shed 5 bases and J 0 bases; nucleotides not matched to a gene: 5. CDR1 and CDR2 (germline): MNHEY, SVGAGI. The CDR3 is 15 residues long. CDR3 residues: CASSRQGSSTDTQYF. CDR3 nucleotide sequence: TGTGCCAGCAGTCGACAGGGTTCTAGCACAGATACGCAGTATTTT.

The count of this clone is one. V and J are TRBV6-5 and TRBJ2-5, with D possibly matching TRBD2 (6 bases). The ends were cut back, 2 bases at V and 5 bases at J, with 18 bases in the middle. Germline CDR1 MNHEY, CDR2 SVGAGI. The CDR3 has 16 residues. CDR3 bases: TGTGCCAGCAGTTACGGCGAGACTAGGCGCCAGGAGACCCAGTACTTC. It codes for CASSYGETRRQETQYF.

The V and J genes are TRBV18 and TRBJ1-4; 7 bases align to TRBD1. Germline CDR1 is KGHSH and CDR2 is LQKENI. There are 13 residues in the CDR3. V trimming: 7 bases; J trimming: 4 bases; junction bases outside the gene matches: 3. CDR3 amino acids: CASFRGSNEKLFF. DNA for the CDR3: TGTGCCAGCTTCAGGGGGAGTAATGAAAAACTGTTTTTT.

The chain joins TRBV6-5 to TRBJ1-4; the match to TRBD1 covers 7 bases. Germline CDR1 reads MNHEY; CDR2 reads SVGAGI. There are 13 residues in the CDR3. Trimming removed 6 bases from V and 8 bases from J; junction bases left unmatched: 6. CDR3 nucleotide sequence: TGTGCCAGCAGCAGATCAGGGGGAGAAAAACTGTTTTTT. It specifies CASSRSGGEKLFF.

The chain recombines TRBV3-1 (or the pseudogene TRBV3-2) with TRBJ2-7, with 8 bases matching TRBD1. CDR3 length: 14 amino acids. V gave up 4 bases and J gave up 6 bases; unmatched junction bases: 8. Germline values: CDR1 LGHDT, CDR2 YNNKEL (reference sequence). CDR3 sequence reads: CASSPRGRVVEQYF. The CDR3 DNA is TGTGCCAGCAGCCCCAGGGGGCGAGTTGTCGAGCAGTACTTC.

This clone was recorded once. The J gene is TRBJ1-6, the V gene TRBV19, with D uncertain. The CDR3 spans 14 residues. The ends were cut back, 5 bases at V and 5 bases at J, with 10 bases in the middle. Looked up from germline, CDR1 is LNHDA and CDR2 is SQIVND (reference sequence). The CDR3 coding sequence is TGTGCCAGTAGTCCGCGGCCCGATAATTCACCCCTCCACTTT. Its translation: CASSPRPDNSPLHF.

The chain combines TRBV6-6 with TRBJ1-4; no clear D. Germline lookup yields CDR1 MNHNY and CDR2 SVGAGI (reference sequence). CDR3 length equals 12 residues. V gave up 4 bases and J gave up 7 bases, with 7 bases separating them. CDR3 sequence: CASSSPGEKLFF. CDR3 DNA: TGTGCCAGCAGTTCCCCGGGTGAAAAACTGTTTTTT.

The chain couples TRBV3-1 (or the pseudogene TRBV3-2) to TRBJ1-6; no definite D call. The germline V gene encodes CDR1 LGHDT and CDR2 YNNKEL (reference sequence). This CDR3 has 14 amino acids. V gave up 4 bases and J gave up 8 bases, with 12 bases separating them. CDR3 coding DNA: TGTGCCAGCAGCCCCGCGCGGCTGGATTCACCCCTCCACTTT. Encoded protein: CASSPARLDSPLHF.

The chain recombines TRBV28 with TRBJ1-1; TRBD1 is a possible D gene (5 bases). V was shortened by 6 bases and J by 5 bases, with 19 bases between the two germline ends. This CDR3 has 15 amino acids. Germline assignment: CDR1 MDHEN and CDR2 SYDVKM. The CDR3 loop reads CASRKTVRGGTEAFF. CDR3 DNA sequence: TGTGCCAGCAGGAAGACAGTCCGGGGAGGGACTGAAGCTTTCTTT.

This clone showed up just a few times. V and J are TRBV6-5 and TRBJ1-2; TRBD1 aligns across 7 bases. The CDR3 length is 13 residues. Germline CDR1 MNHEY, CDR2 SVGAGI. V gave up 7 bases and J gave up 6 bases; unmatched junction bases: 8. The CDR3 reads CASTPRGRNGYTF. In DNA, the CDR3 is TGTGCCAGCACCCCTAGGGGGCGTAATGGCTACACCTTC.

This chain connects TRBV2 to TRBJ2-7; tentative D call: TRBD2 (6 bases). Trimming cost V 3 bases and J 3 bases, with 6 bases left between them. The CDR3 length is 12 residues. Looked up from germline, CDR1 is SNHLY and CDR2 is FYNNEI. CDR3 nucleotides: TGTGCCAGCAGTGACGGGGGCTACGAGCAGTACTTC. Translating it yields CASSDGGYEQYF.

The J gene is TRBJ1-2, the V gene TRBV27, with a possible D match to TRBD1 (5 bases). Between the trimmed V and J ends, which lost 5 bases and 5 bases, there was a span of 18 bases. The CDR3 length is 15 residues. CDR1 and CDR2 (germline): MNHEY, SMNVEV (reference sequence). The chain's CDR3 is CASSPRSQGVYGYTF. The CDR3 coding sequence is TGTGCCAGCAGTCCCCGGTCCCAGGGTGTGTATGGCTACACCTTC.

The chain joins TRBV4-1 to TRBJ2-2, with a possible D match to TRBD1 (6 bases). The CDR3 contains 15 residues. CDR1 is MGHRA, CDR2 YSYEKL, per germline. Trimming took off 0 bases at V and 1 base at J, with 6 bases between the two ends. The CDR3 here is CASSQEGQNTGELFF. The CDR3 bases are TGCGCCAGCAGCCAAGAGGGACAGAACACCGGGGAGCTGTTTTTT.

The chain carries TRBV6-6 and TRBJ2-2, with 10 bases that match TRBD1. This CDR3 spans 15 amino acids. J was trimmed by 3 bases and V by 6 bases; bases with no gene match: 4. Germline CDR1 reads MNHNY; CDR2 reads SVGAGI (reference sequence). This CDR3 is CASSRDRGDTGELFF. DNA of the CDR3: TGTGCCAGCAGCCGGGACAGGGGTGACACCGGGGAGCTGTTTTTT.

The V gene is TRBV5-5, the J gene TRBJ2-7, with 8 bases that match TRBD1. V lost 7 bases, J lost 0 bases, and 3 bases stayed unmatched. CDR1 SGHKS and CDR2 YYEKEE come from the germline V gene (reference sequence). CDR3 length equals 13 residues. CDR3 bases: TGTGCCAGCGGGACAGGCAACTCCTACGAGCAGTACTTC. Translating gives CASGTGNSYEQYF.

The chain carries TRBV6-5 and TRBJ1-5; D remains unclear. Germline CDR1 reads MNHEY; CDR2 reads SVGAGI. Deletions cut 6 bases from V and 7 bases from J, with 10 bases between. This CDR3 has 12 amino acids. The CDR3 DNA reads TGTGCCAGCAGGTCCGAGGGACAGCCCCAGCATTTT. Amino acids: CASRSEGQPQHF.

The chain is built from TRBV11-3 and TRBJ2-7; 9 nucleotides match TRBD1. J gave up 0 bases and V 4 bases, and 4 bases lay outside the gene matches. This CDR3 region has 15 residues. Germline V CDR1 and CDR2: SGHNT, YENEEA. CDR3 protein: CASSWGQGVSYEQYF. The CDR3 coding sequence is TGTGCCAGCAGCTGGGGACAGGGAGTCTCCTACGAGCAGTACTTC.

The rearrangement joins TRBV2 to TRBJ1-2; D gene unclear. CDR1 and CDR2 from the germline V gene are SNHLY and FYNNEI. Trimming cost V 8 bases and J 7 bases, with 14 bases left between them. CDR3 length: 12 residues. The CDR3 protein is CASLLLRAGYTF. CDR3 bases: TGTGCCAGCTTACTTTTGAGGGCTGGCTACACCTTC.